A single sample is the source of the 28 T cell receptor beta chains below, sequenced in a study of shared clonotypes between healthy human individuals. TCRdb's copy holds only in-frame clones and misses some; the assay was immunoSEQ multiplex PCR. Of hundreds of thousands of clones in the sample, almost 97% were seen once. The material sequenced was naive CD4+ T cells sorted from blood. The subset was: CD45RA+ positively selected. These receptors were collected from a woman under 40 in good health.

The V gene is TRBV7-9, the J gene TRBJ1-1, with D perhaps TRBD1 (6 bases). V dropped 5 bases and J dropped 2 bases, with 12 bases sitting between them. Germline V CDR1 and CDR2: SEHNR, FQNEAQ (reference sequence). There are 14 residues in the CDR3. The CDR3 loop is CASSRWGTNTEAFF. The CDR3 nucleotides read TGTGCCAGCAGCCGATGGGGGACAAACACTGAAGCTTTCTTT.

V is TRBV28 and J is TRBJ2-7, with D tentatively TRBD2 (6 bases). The CDR3 is 16 amino acids. The germline V gene encodes CDR1 MDHEN and CDR2 SYDVKM. Trimming removed 3 bases from V and 0 bases from J, with 15 bases in between. The CDR3 DNA reads as TGTGCCAGCAGTTTGGCTGGGGACTTCTCCTCCTACGAGCAGTACTTC. Its translation: CASSLAGDFSSYEQYF.

The V and J genes are TRBV19 and TRBJ2-6; D tentatively reads TRBD1 or TRBD2 (5 bases each). The CDR3 covers 15 residues. V lost 4 bases, J lost 2 bases, and 9 bases lay in between. Germline CDR1 reads LNHDA; CDR2 reads SQIVND (reference sequence). The CDR3 loop is CASSRGVTGANVLTF. Here the CDR3 DNA reads TGTGCCAGTAGTAGAGGGGTGACTGGGGCCAACGTCCTGACTTTC.

CDR3 bases: TGTGCCAGCAGCGCCCGTCAGGGGGGTAACACAGATACGCAGTATTTT. Translated, it gives CASSARQGGNTDTQYF. The chain joins TRBV9 to TRBJ2-3, with D maybe TRBD1 (7 bases). Germline lookup yields CDR1 SGDLS and CDR2 YYNGEE. The CDR3 loop spans 16 amino acids. V was shortened by 3 bases and J by 2 bases, with 16 bases between the two germline ends. The complete variable domain, with remaining parts taken from reference TRBV9 and TRBJ2-3, reads DSGVTQTPKHLITATGQRVTLRCSPRSGDLSVYWYQQSLDQGLQFLIQYYNGEERAKGNILERFSAQQFPDLHSELNLSSLELGDSALYFCASSARQGGNTDTQYFGPGTRLTVL.

The rearrangement joins TRBV7-2 to TRBJ1-2; D not certain. V was pared by 5 bases and J by 6 bases, with 22 bases between. The V gene's germline CDR1 is SGHTA and CDR2 FQGNSA. The CDR3 covers 16 residues. The CDR3 coding sequence is TGTGCCAGCAGCCTTTTCCTCGGGAGGGAAGGGAATGGCTACACCTTC. The encoded protein is CASSLFLGREGNGYTF.

The V call is TRBV7-2, the J call TRBJ2-1; 7 nucleotides line up with TRBD2. Looked up from germline, CDR1 is SGHTA and CDR2 is FQGNSA. With V trimmed by 5 bases and J by 7 bases, 17 bases remained unmatched. The CDR3 consists of 17 residues. The CDR3: CASSRYGGAGSGNEQFF. As DNA, the CDR3 is TGTGCCAGCAGCCGTTACGGGGGAGCGGGATCTGGAAATGAGCAGTTCTTC.

The chain combines TRBV5-4 with TRBJ2-6; TRBD1 aligns across 7 bases. Germline-derived CDR1 and CDR2 are SGHNT and YYREEE (reference sequence). V trimming: 4 bases; J trimming: 1 base; junction bases outside the gene matches: 8. This CDR3 has 17 amino acids. The CDR3 is CASSLPGQSSGANVLTF. The DNA for the CDR3 is TGTGCCAGCAGCCTGCCGGGACAGTCTTCTGGGGCCAACGTCCTGACTTTC.

The chain recombines TRBV19 with TRBJ1-5; a possible D gene is TRBD1 (5 bases). Germline assignment: CDR1 LNHDA and CDR2 SQIVND (reference sequence). This CDR3 is built from 15 residues. V was shortened by 6 bases and J by 1 base, with 13 bases between the two germline ends. CDR3 nucleotide sequence: TGTGCCAGTAGCCGACTGGGGGAGAGCAATCAGCCCCAGCATTTT. Residues: CASSRLGESNQPQHF. Full variable domain (missing parts from reference TRBV19 and TRBJ1-5): DGGITQSPKYLFRKEGQNVTLSCEQNLNHDAMYWYRQDPGQGLRLIYYSQIVNDFQKGDIAEGYSVSREKKESFPLTVTSAQKNPTAFYLCASSRLGESNQPQHFGDGTRLSIL.

This chain uses TRBV6-5 with TRBJ1-1; D uncertain. V was pared by 5 bases and J by 2 bases, with 9 bases between. This CDR3 region has 13 residues. Per the germline V gene, CDR1 is MNHEY and CDR2 is SVGAGI. For the CDR3, the DNA is TGTGCCAGCAGTACCGGACGAAACACTGAAGCTTTCTTT. It yields the protein CASSTGRNTEAFF.

The chain recombines TRBV10-3 with TRBJ2-1; D may be TRBD1 or TRBD2 (5 bases each). The length of the CDR3 is 13 residues. Germline V gene lookup returns CDR1 ENHRY and CDR2 SYGVKD. V shed 2 bases and J shed 10 bases, with 12 bases lying between them. The DNA of the CDR3 is TGTGCCATCAGTGAGGGGGGATTTCAAGAGCAGTTCTTC. As protein: CAISEGGFQEQFF.

This clone is a singleton in its sample. V and J are TRBV27 and TRBJ1-1; weak D call: TRBD1 (5 bases). V was cut by 2 bases and J by 7 bases, with 11 bases left in between. The CDR3 is 13 residues long. Germline V gene sequence: CDR1 MNHEY, CDR2 SMNVEV (reference sequence). The CDR3 here is CASSLEVGGEAFF. The CDR3 nucleotides are TGTGCCAGCAGTTTAGAGGTTGGGGGTGAAGCTTTCTTT.

The chain is built from TRBV11-3 and TRBJ2-5; 9 bases match TRBD1. The DNA end favors TRBJ2-7, so the J call may be wrong. The CDR3 covers 14 residues. The germline V gene has CDR1 SGHNT and CDR2 YENEEA. Here the CDR3 DNA reads TGTGCCAGCAGCTCCGGACAGGGGAACTACGAGCAGTACTTC. It translates to CASSSGQGNYEQYF.

The gene calls are TRBV28 and TRBJ1-3; no clear D gene. Germline CDR1 reads MDHEN; CDR2 reads SYDVKM. Trimming pared 4 bases from V and 4 bases from J, leaving 23 bases between. The CDR3 has 18 amino acids. The CDR3: CASSSGPWALSTGNTIYF. CDR3 nucleotide sequence: TGTGCCAGCAGTTCTGGCCCCTGGGCTCTTTCAACAGGAAACACCATATATTTT.

The chain is built from TRBV27 and TRBJ1-1; D is possibly TRBD1 (6 bases). V lost 6 bases, J lost 0 bases, and 11 bases lay in between. There are 14 residues in the CDR3. The germline CDR1 and CDR2 sequences are MNHEY and SMNVEV (reference sequence). The CDR3 loop reads CASRNGQMNTEAFF. CDR3 nucleotide sequence: TGTGCCAGCAGGAATGGACAGATGAACACTGAAGCTTTCTTT.

This chain joins TRBV15 and TRBJ1-2, with D perhaps matching TRBD1 (5 bases). CDR1 is LNHNV, CDR2 YYDKDF, per germline (reference sequence). V was shortened by 0 bases and J by 6 bases, with 14 bases between the two germline ends. There are 15 residues in the CDR3. The CDR3 DNA reads as TGTGCCACCAGCAGAGATTCAGGGCCAGGGCATGGCTACACCTTC. Protein: CATSRDSGPGHGYTF.

The J gene is TRBJ1-2, the V gene TRBV28, with 8 nucleotides matching TRBD1. The CDR3 totals 12 residues. V trimming: 8 bases; J trimming: 5 bases; junction bases outside the gene matches: 4. CDR1 MDHEN and CDR2 SYDVKM come from the germline V gene. CDR3 bases: TGTGCCAGCCGAGACAGGGGTTATGGCTACACCTTC. Translated, it gives CASRDRGYGYTF.

The CDR3 DNA follows: TGCGCCAGCAGCTTGATCGGGAGGGGATACGAGCAGTACTTC. Protein sequence: CASSLIGRGYEQYF. The rearrangement joins TRBV5-1 to TRBJ2-7; 8 bases are shared with TRBD2. In germline, CDR1 is SGHRS, CDR2 YFSETQ. Trimming removed 1 base from V and 4 bases from J; junction bases left unmatched: 4. The CDR3 loop spans 14 amino acids.

This sequence joins TRBV5-1 and TRBJ2-7; 8 bases align to TRBD2. V was clipped by 3 bases and J by 0 bases; unmatched bases: 8. The CDR3 totals 16 residues. The germline V gene has CDR1 SGHRS and CDR2 YFSETQ. DNA for the CDR3: TGCGCCAGCAGCTCTGGGGTAGCGGGGCTCTCCTACGAGCAGTACTTC. It codes for CASSSGVAGLSYEQYF. Combining the CDR3 with reference TRBV5-1 and TRBJ2-7 gives the whole variable domain KAGVTQTPRYLIKTRGQQVTLSCSPISGHRSVSWYQQTPGQGLQFLFEYFSETQRNKGNFPGRFSGRQFSNSRSEMNVSTLELGDSALYLCASSSGVAGLSYEQYFGPGTRLTVT.

The V gene is TRBV11-2, the J gene TRBJ2-7; 12 bases fit TRBD2. The length of the CDR3 is 19 residues. The V segment lost 4 bases and the J segment 3 bases; nucleotides outside the gene matches: 16. The V gene's germline CDR1 is SGHAT and CDR2 FQNNGV. DNA of the CDR3: TGTGCCAGCAGCTCATCCCGGGGGCTAGCGGGAGGGCCTGTCTACGAGCAGTACTTC. Protein sequence: CASSSSRGLAGGPVYEQYF.

The J gene is TRBJ1-1, the V gene TRBV5-1; D is perhaps TRBD1 (5 bases). Germline assignment: CDR1 SGHRS and CDR2 YFSETQ. V lost 2 bases to trimming and J lost 4 bases, with 9 bases between them. The CDR3 is 13 amino acids. CDR3 DNA: TGCGCCAGCAGCTTAGTTCAGGGCACTGAAGCTTTCTTT. Protein sequence: CASSLVQGTEAFF. Combining the CDR3 with reference TRBV5-1 and TRBJ1-1 gives the whole variable domain KAGVTQTPRYLIKTRGQQVTLSCSPISGHRSVSWYQQTPGQGLQFLFEYFSETQRNKGNFPGRFSGRQFSNSRSEMNVSTLELGDSALYLCASSLVQGTEAFFGQGTRLTVV.

The chain has TRBV7-9 and TRBJ2-1; 10 positions match TRBD2. The V and J ends lost 5 bases and 7 bases, in that order; junction bases with no gene match: 11. The germline gives CDR1 SEHNR, CDR2 FQNEAQ (reference sequence). This CDR3 has 16 residues. Here the CDR3 reads CASSPIGTSVVNEQFF. The CDR3 DNA follows: TGTGCCAGCAGCCCAATCGGGACTAGCGTTGTTAATGAGCAGTTCTTC.

V gene TRBV27 combines with J gene TRBJ1-1; D possibly corresponds to TRBD1 (5 bases). The V gene lost 1 base and the J gene lost 7 bases, with 13 bases spanning the gap. The V gene's germline CDR1 is MNHEY and CDR2 SMNVEV (reference sequence). This CDR3 comprises 14 residues. Written as DNA, the CDR3 is TGTGCCAGCAGTTTATTTAGGGACGGTTATGAAGCTTTCTTT. Translated: CASSLFRDGYEAFF.

The chain joins TRBV6-5 to TRBJ2-7; 9 bases line up with TRBD1. V lost 6 bases to trimming and J lost 5 bases; unmatched junction nucleotides: 11. This CDR3 has 15 residues. Per the germline V gene, CDR1 is MNHEY and CDR2 is SVGAGI. The CDR3 sequence: CASSRRDRAYHEQYF. The DNA of the CDR3 is TGTGCCAGCAGCCGGAGGGACAGGGCGTATCACGAGCAGTACTTC.

This chain uses TRBV28 with TRBJ2-4, with D uncertain. Germline V gives CDR1 MDHEN, CDR2 SYDVKM. This CDR3 comprises 12 residues. The V and J ends lost 4 bases and 8 bases respectively, with 9 bases between them. As DNA, the CDR3 is TGTGCCAGCAGTTCTCCCGCGGACATTCAGTACTTC. Translated: CASSSPADIQYF. Full variable domain (rest looked up from reference TRBV28 and TRBJ2-4): DVKVTQSSRYLVKRTGEKVFLECVQDMDHENMFWYRQDPGLGLRLIYFSYDVKMKEKGDIPEGYSVSREKKERFSLILESASTNQTSMYLCASSSPADIQYFGAGTRLSVL.

The chain recombines TRBV19 with TRBJ2-1; D may correspond to TRBD1 or TRBD2 (5 bases each). The CDR3 runs to 15 residues. Germline V gene lookup returns CDR1 LNHDA and CDR2 SQIVND (reference sequence). V dropped 3 bases and J dropped 1 base, with 10 bases sitting between them. The CDR3 spells CASSIEGQSYNEQFF. Written as DNA, the CDR3 is TGTGCCAGTAGTATTGAGGGGCAATCCTACAATGAGCAGTTCTTC.

The rearrangement joins TRBV2 to TRBJ2-5, with 7 bases identical to TRBD1. The end of the DNA fits TRBJ2-7 better, so the J call may be wrong. This CDR3 contains 16 residues. Germline lookup yields CDR1 SNHLY and CDR2 FYNNEI. The chain's CDR3 is CASSEPRDSASYEQYF. CDR3 coding DNA: TGTGCCAGCAGTGAACCCCGGGACAGTGCCTCCTACGAGCAGTACTTC.

The chain is built from TRBV6-5 and TRBJ2-5; perhaps TRBD1 as D (5 bases). Germline CDR1 MNHEY, CDR2 SVGAGI. V was cut by 0 bases and J by 6 bases, with 11 bases left in between. There are 14 residues in the CDR3. Written as DNA, the CDR3 is TGTGCCAGCAGTTACTCAGGCAGGGCCAAGACCCAGTACTTC. This translates into CASSYSGRAKTQYF.

V usage is TRBV21-1 and J usage is TRBJ1-5. TRBV21-1 is given as a pseudogene. This CDR3 region has 13 residues. In DNA form, the CDR3 reads TGTGCCAGCAGCAAAGAATGGAATCAGCCCCAGCATTTT. Its translation is CASSKEWNQPQHF.